This entry describes one TCR beta chain. The target of this receptor is not known. Within one base of it there is no much larger clone, and no base qualities were kept. High-throughput TCR beta sequencing profiled peripheral blood CD8+ and CD4+ T cells from healthy donors, Susac syndrome patients and multiple sclerosis patients. Recently defined diagnostic criteria for definite or probable disease were met by the Susac syndrome patients. Bulk CD8+ and CD4+ T cells were purified by magnetic negative isolation, whereas CD8+ TEMRA cells were enriched by FACS. Blood was drawn into EDTA tubes, processed within 24 hours, and PBMCs were isolated by density gradient centrifugation. PBMCs intended for TCR sequencing were cryopreserved in liquid nitrogen and thawed later in a water bath at 37 degrees C. A purity of at least 90% was achieved for sorted or isolated CD4+, CD8+ and CD8+ TEMRA cells. The record originates from a study of CD8 T cells in Susac syndrome (dated 2019 in TCRdb). For context, the study as a whole: Among the Susac syndrome patients who were sequenced, clinically active disease was present in more than 5 and clinical remission was observed in roughly eight. At the time of blood withdrawal, Susac syndrome patients were either therapy-naive, taking corticosteroids (with some also receiving IVIg), or on IVIg alone. The study used repertoire sequencing to test whether antigen drove CD8+ T cell activation and differentiation in Susac syndrome.

RNA was extracted using the RNeasy kit, and roughly 0.5 to 1 microgram was reverse transcribed with random hexamers. The immunoSEQ multiplex PCR assay, which covers 54 Vbeta and 13 Jbeta segments, was used to amplify TCR beta CDR3 regions. To correct PCR amplification bias, a synthetic template baseline was used for both primer optimization and computational correction. Regarding the original processing steps: Reads were annotated to V, D and J genes per IMGT and analyzed with immunoSEQ Analyzer, keeping only productive sequences. To calculate clonality, Shannon entropy was normalized by log2 of the number of productive unique sequences and then subtracted from one. Public and private clones were assessed among the 100 most prevalent clones of each patient and control. Clones were defined as Susac-specific when absent from the healthy and MS cohorts, from about 1,100 published viral clones and from other ImmuneACCESS disease sequences. Using fastp trimming at Q25 and MiXCR clonotype assembly, TCRdb reanalyzed the public sequencing data and kept in-frame beta chains. Each CDR3 protein gets just one entry, which takes the most common genes and DNA from the rows behind it. V and J calls and clone size were set by TCRdb, not the authors. The sample contains 180,000 or so distinct CDR3 sequences, about 93% of them found a single time. Around 0.094% of the sample rests with the top ten.

The investigation overall reported the following: No clonal expansion was detected in the CD4+ T cell repertoire of Susac syndrome patients. The number of individuals in the TCR sequencing and HLA analysis was acknowledged as relatively small.

The germline V gene encodes CDR1 DFQATT and CDR2 SNEGSKA (reference sequence). At the junction V is shortened by 8 bases and J by 5 bases; bases outside the gene matches: 10. The CDR3 sequence holds 14 residues, the cysteine and phenylalanine included. Of the read, only the CDR3 DNA is kept; its 42 bases are in frame from base 1. The source material was CD4+ T cells from PBMCs. This receptor was obtained from a human donor with Susac syndrome. The chain was built from TRBV20-1 and TRBJ2-3, and TRBD2 aligns with 10 junction nucleotides. At the DNA level, the sequence is TGCAGTTACAGAGCGGGAGGGCCGGGAGATACGCAGTATTTT. It translates as CSYRAGGPGDTQYF.